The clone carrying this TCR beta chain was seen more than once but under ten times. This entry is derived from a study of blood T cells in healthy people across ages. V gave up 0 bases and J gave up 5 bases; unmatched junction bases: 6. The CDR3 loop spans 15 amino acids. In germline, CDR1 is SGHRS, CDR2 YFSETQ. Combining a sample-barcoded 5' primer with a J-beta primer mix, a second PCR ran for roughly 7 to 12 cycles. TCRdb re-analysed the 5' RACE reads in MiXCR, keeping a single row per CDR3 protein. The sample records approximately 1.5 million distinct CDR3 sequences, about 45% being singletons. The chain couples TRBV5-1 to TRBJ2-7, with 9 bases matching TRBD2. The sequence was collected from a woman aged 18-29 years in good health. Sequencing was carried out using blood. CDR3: CASSLEASGAHEQYF. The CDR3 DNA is TGCGCCAGCAGCTTGGAGGCTAGCGGGGCCCACGAGCAGTACTTC. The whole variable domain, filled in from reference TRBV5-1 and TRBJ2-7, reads KAGVTQTPRYLIKTRGQQVTLSCSPISGHRSVSWYQQTPGQGLQFLFEYFSETQRNKGNFPGRFSGRQFSNSRSEMNVSTLELGDSALYLCASSLEASGAHEQYFGPGTRLTVT.